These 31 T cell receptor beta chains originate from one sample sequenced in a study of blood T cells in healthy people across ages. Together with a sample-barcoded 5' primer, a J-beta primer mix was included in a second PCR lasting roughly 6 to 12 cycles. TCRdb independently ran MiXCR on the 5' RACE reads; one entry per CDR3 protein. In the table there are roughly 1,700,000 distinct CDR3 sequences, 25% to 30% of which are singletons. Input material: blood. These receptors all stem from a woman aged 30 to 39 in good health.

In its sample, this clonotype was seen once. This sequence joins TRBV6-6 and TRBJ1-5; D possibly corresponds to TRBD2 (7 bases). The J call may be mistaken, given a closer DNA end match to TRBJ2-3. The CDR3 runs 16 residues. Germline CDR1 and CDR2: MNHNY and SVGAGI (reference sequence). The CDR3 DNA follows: TGTGCCAGCAGCTCCCGCCCGGGGGGCAGCAATCAGCCCCAGTATTTT. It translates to CASSSRPGGSNQPQYF.

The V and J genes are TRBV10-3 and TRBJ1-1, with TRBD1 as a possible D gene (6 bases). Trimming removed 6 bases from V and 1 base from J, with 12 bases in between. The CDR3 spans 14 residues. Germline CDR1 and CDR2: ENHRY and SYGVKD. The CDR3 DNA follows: TGTGCCATCAGGTCAGGGGACCGGAACACTGAAGCTTTCTTT. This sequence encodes CAIRSGDRNTEAFF.

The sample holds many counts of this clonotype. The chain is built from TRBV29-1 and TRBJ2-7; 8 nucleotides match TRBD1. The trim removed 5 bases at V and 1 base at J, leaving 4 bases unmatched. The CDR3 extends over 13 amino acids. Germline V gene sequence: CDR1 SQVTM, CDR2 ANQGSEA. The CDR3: CSVSQGDSYEQYF. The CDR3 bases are TGCAGCGTTTCACAGGGGGATTCCTACGAGCAGTACTTC.

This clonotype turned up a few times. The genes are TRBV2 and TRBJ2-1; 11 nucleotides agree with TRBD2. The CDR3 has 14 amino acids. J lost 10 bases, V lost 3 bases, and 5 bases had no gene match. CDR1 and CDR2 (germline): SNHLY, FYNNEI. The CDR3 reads CASSDNLAGGEQFF. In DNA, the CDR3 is TGTGCCAGCAGTGACAACCTAGCGGGAGGAGAGCAGTTCTTC.

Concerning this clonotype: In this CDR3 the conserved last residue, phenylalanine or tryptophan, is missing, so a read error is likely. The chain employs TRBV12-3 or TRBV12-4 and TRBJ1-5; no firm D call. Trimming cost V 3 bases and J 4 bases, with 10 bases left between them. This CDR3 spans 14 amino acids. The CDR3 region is CASSFSGGNQPQHC. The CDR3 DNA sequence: TGTGCCAGCAGTTTTTCCGGAGGGAATCAGCCCCAGCATTGT.

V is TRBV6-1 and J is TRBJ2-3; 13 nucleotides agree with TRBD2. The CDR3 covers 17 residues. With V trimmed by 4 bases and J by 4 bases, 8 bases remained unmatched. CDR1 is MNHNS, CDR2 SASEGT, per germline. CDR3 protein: CASSGGLAGVLADTQYF. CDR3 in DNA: TGTGCCAGCAGTGGTGGACTAGCGGGAGTTTTGGCAGATACGCAGTATTTT.

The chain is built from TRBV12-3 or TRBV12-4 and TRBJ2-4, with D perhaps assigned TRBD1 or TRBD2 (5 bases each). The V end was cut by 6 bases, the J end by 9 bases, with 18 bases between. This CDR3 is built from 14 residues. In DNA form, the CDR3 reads TGTGCCAGCAGCGAGGGGTCGCATCAGGGCATTCAGTACTTC. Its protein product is CASSEGSHQGIQYF.

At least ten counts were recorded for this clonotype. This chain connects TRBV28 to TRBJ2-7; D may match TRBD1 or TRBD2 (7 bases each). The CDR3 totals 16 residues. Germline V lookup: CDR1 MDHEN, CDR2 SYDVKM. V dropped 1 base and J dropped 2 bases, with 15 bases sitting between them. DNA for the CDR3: TGTGCCAGCAGTTTATCCCGGGGAGGGGGCACCTACGAGCAGTACTTC. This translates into CASSLSRGGGTYEQYF.

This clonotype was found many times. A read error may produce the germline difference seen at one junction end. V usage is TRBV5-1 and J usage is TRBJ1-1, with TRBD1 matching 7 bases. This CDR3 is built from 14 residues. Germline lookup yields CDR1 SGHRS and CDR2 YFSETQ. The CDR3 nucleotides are TGTGCCAGCAGCTTCGACAGGGTCAACACTGAAGCTTTCTTT. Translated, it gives CASSFDRVNTEAFF.

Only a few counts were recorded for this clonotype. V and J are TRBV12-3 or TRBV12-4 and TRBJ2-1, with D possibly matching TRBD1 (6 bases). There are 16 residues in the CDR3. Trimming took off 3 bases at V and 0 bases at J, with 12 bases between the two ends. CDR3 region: CASSFTGFVSYNEQFF. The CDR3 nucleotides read TGTGCCAGCAGTTTTACAGGGTTTGTCTCCTACAATGAGCAGTTCTTC.

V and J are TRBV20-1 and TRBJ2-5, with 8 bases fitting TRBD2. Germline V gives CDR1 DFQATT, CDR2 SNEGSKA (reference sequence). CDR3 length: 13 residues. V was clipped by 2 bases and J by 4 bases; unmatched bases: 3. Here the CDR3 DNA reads TGCAGTGCTAGAAGGCGGGAGGTAGAGACCCAGTACTTC. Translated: CSARRREVETQYF.

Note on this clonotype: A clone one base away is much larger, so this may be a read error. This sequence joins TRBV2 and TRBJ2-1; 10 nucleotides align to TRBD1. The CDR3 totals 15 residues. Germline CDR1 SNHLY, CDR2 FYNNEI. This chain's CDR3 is CAGSESGQGFNEQFF. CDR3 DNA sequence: TGTGCCGGCAGTGAATCGGGACAGGGGTTTAATGAGCAGTTCTTC. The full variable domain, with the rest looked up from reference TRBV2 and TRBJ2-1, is EPEVTQTPSHQVTQMGQEVILRCVPISNHLYFYWYRQILGQKVEFLVSFYNNEISEKSEIFDDQFSVERPDGSNFTLKIRSTKLEDSAMYFCAGSESGQGFNEQFFGPGTRLTVL.

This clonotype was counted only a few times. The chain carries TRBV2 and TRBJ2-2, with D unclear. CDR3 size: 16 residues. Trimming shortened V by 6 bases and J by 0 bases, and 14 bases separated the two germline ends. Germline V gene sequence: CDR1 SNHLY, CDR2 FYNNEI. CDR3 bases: TGTGCCAGCAGCCGGTCCAGGATCTCGAACACCGGGGAGCTGTTTTTT. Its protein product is CASSRSRISNTGELFF.

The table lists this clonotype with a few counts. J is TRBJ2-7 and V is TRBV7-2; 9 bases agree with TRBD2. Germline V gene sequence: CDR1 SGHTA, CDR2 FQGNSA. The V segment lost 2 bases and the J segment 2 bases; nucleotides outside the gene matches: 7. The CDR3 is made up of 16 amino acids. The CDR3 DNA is TGTGCCAGCAGCTTATCCGTAGCGGGAGTTCCCTACGAGCAGTACTTC. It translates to CASSLSVAGVPYEQYF.

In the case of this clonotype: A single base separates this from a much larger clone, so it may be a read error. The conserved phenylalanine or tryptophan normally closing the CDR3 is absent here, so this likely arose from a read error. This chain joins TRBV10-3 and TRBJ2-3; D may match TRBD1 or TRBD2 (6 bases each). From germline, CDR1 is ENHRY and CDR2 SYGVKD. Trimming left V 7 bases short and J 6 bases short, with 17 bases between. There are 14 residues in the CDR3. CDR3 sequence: CAITGDNGGDTQYC. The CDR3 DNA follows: TGTGCCATCACAGGGGATAATGGAGGGGATACGCAGTATTGT.

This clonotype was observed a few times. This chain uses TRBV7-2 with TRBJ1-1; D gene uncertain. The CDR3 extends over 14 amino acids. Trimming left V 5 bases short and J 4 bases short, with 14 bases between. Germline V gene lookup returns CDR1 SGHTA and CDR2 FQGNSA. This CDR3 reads CASSTKFPSTEAFF. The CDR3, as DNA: TGTGCCAGCAGCACCAAATTTCCTAGCACTGAAGCTTTCTTT.

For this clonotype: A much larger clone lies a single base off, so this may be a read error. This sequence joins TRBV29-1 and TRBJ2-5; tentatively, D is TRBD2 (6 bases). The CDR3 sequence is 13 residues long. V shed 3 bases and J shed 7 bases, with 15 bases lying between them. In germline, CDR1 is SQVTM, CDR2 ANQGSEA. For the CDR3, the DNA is TGCAGCGTTGACCGGCCAAAGGAGGGGACCCAGTACTTC. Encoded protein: CSVDRPKEGTQYF.

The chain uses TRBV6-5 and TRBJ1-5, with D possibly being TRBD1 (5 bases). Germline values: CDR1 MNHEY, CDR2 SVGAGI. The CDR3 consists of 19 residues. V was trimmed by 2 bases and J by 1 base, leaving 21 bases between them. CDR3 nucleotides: TGTGCCAGCAGTTACACTGACAGTCAGGTCCCTCTCAGCAATCAGCCCCAGCATTTT. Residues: CASSYTDSQVPLSNQPQHF.

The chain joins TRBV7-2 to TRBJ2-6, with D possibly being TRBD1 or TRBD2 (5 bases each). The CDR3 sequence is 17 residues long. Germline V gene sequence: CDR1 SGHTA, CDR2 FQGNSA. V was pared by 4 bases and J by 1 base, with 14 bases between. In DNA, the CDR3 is TGTGCCAGCAGCTCCTCCGGGACGCCGTCTGGGGCCAACGTCCTGACTTTC. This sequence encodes CASSSSGTPSGANVLTF.

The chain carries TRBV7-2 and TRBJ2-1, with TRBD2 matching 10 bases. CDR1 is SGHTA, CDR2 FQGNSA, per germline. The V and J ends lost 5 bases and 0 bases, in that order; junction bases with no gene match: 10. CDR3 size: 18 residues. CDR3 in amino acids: CASSRFLLAGTSYNEQFF. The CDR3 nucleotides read TGTGCCAGCAGCCGTTTCCTACTAGCGGGGACCTCCTACAATGAGCAGTTCTTC.

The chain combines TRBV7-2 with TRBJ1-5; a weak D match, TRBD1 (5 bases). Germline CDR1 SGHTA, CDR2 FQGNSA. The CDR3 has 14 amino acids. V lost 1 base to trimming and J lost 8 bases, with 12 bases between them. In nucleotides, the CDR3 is TGTGCCAGCAGCTTAGAGGCAGGGTTGGAGCCCCAGCATTTT. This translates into CASSLEAGLEPQHF.

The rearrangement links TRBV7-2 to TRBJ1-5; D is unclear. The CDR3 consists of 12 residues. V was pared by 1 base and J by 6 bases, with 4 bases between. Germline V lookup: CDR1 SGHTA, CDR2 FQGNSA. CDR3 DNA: TGTACCAGCAGCTTAGTTGGTCAGCCCCAGCATTTT. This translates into CTSSLVGQPQHF.

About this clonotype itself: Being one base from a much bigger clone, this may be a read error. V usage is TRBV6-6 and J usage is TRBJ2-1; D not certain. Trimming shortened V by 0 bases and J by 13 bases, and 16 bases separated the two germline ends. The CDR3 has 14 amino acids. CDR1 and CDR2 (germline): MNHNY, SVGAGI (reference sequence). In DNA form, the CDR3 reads TGTGCCAGCAGTTACTCGTTAGCAGAAGAGACCCAGTTCTTC. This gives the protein CASSYSLAEETQFF.

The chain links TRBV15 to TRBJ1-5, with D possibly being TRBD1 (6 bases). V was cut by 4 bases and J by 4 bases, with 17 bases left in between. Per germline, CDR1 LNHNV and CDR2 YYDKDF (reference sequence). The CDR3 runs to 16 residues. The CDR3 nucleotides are TGTGCCACCAGCAAGAGTCGGGGGGACACAAATCAGCCCCAGCATTTT. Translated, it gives CATSKSRGDTNQPQHF.

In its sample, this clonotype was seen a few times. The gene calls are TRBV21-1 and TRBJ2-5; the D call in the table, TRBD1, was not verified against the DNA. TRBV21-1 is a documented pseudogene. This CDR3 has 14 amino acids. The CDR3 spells CASSGRGGKETQYF. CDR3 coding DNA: TGTGCCAGCAGCGGAAGGGGCGGGAAAGAGACCCAGTACTTC.

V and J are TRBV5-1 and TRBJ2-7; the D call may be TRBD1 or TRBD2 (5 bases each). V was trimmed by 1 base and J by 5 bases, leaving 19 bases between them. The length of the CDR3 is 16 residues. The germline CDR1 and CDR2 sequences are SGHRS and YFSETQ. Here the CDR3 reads CASSLTGAPPLNEQYF. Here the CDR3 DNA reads TGCGCCAGCAGCTTGACCGGGGCTCCCCCTCTTAACGAGCAGTACTTC.

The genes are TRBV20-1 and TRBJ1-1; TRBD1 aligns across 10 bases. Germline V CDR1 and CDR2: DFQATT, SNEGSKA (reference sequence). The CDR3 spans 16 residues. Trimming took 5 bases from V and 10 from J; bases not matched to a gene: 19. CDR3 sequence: CSAAESRQGAMGGAFF. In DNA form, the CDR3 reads TGCAGTGCTGCCGAATCCCGACAGGGGGCAATGGGCGGAGCTTTCTTT.

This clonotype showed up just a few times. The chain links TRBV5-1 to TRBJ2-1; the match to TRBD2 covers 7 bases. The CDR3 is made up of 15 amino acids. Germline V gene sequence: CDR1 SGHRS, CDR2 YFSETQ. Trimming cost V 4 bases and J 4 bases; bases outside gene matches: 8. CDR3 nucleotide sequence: TGCGCCAGCAGCCCCGGGGGAGCGGGATACAATGAGCAGTTCTTC. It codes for CASSPGGAGYNEQFF.

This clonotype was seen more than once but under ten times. CDR3 sequence reads: CASSLGGDGPLHF. Written as DNA, the CDR3 is TGTGCCAGCAGTTTAGGGGGCGATGGACCCCTCCACTTT. The chain links TRBV27 to TRBJ1-6; tentative D call: TRBD1 (6 bases). Germline V lookup: CDR1 MNHEY, CDR2 SMNVEV (reference sequence). The CDR3 sequence is 13 residues long. Deletions cut 2 bases from V and 12 bases from J, with 11 bases between.

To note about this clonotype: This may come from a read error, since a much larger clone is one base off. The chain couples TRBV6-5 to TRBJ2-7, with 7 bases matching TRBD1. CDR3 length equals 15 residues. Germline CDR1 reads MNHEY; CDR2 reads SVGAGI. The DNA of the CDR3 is TGTGCCGGCAGTTCCACAGGGGTAGGGGACTACGAGCAGTACTTC. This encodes CAGSSTGVGDYEQYF.

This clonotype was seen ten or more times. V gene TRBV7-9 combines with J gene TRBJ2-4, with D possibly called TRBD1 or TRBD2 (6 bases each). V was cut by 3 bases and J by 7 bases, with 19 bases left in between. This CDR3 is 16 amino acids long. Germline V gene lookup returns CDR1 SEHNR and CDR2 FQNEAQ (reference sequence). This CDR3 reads CASSFLGGTITNIQYF. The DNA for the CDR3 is TGTGCCAGCAGCTTCCTCGGGGGCACGATCACGAACATTCAGTACTTC.